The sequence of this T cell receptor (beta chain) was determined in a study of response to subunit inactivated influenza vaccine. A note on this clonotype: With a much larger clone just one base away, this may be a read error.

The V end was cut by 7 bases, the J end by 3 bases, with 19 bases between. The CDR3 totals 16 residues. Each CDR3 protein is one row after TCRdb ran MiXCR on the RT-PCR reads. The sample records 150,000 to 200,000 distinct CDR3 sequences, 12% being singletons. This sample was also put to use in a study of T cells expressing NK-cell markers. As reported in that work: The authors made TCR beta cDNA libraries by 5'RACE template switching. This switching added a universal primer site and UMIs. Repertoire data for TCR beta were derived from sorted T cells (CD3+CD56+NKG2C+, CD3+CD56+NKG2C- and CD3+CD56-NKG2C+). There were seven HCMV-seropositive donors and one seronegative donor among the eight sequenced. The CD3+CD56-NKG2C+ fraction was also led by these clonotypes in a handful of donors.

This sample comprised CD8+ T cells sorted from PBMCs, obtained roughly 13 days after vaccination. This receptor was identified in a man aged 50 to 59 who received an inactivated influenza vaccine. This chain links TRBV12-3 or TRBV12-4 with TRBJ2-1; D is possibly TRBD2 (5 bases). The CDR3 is CASNPLSGDIYNEQFF. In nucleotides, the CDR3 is TGTGCCAGCAACCCCTTGAGCGGAGATATCTACAATGAGCAGTTCTTC.